What follows are 27 T cell receptor beta chains derived from one specimen sequenced in a study of OX40 agonist ivuxolimab in advanced cancers. Sequencing was performed with immunoSEQ multiplex PCR; in TCRdb, only in-frame clones are kept and a portion is missing. The table includes roughly 100,000 clones, about 80% detected once. The material was CD4+ or CD8+ T cells sorted from blood, obtained in a trial of the OX40 agonist ivuxolimab. These TCRs come from an adult with an advanced solid tumor such as melanoma, head and neck, liver or kidney cancer.

This sequence joins TRBV18 and TRBJ1-6; D is undetermined. Germline V gene sequence: CDR1 KGHSH, CDR2 LQKENI. The CDR3 runs 12 residues. V shed 0 bases and J shed 9 bases, with 3 bases lying between them. This CDR3 is CASSPPTSPLHF. The CDR3 DNA follows: TGTGCCAGCTCACCACCCACTTCACCCCTCCACTTT.

V gene TRBV7-3 combines with J gene TRBJ2-1; 12 bases are a match to TRBD2. The CDR3 length is 16 residues. V was pared by 5 bases and J by 9 bases, with 11 bases of the junction left unmatched. Germline V CDR1 and CDR2: SGHTA, FQGTGA. CDR3 region: CASSRGLGLAGIEQFF. The CDR3 DNA reads as TGTGCCAGCAGCCGAGGGCTTGGACTAGCGGGAATTGAGCAGTTCTTC.

This chain joins TRBV5-4 and TRBJ1-2; 7 nucleotides align to TRBD1. The CDR3 is made up of 13 amino acids. The V gene end was trimmed by 4 bases and the J gene end by 8 bases; junction bases not matched to a gene: 8. Germline V lookup: CDR1 SGHNT, CDR2 YYREEE (reference sequence). CDR3 DNA sequence: TGTGCCAGCAGCCAAGACAGGGAGAGGGGCTACACCTTC. Translated: CASSQDRERGYTF.

This chain connects TRBV7-9 to TRBJ2-5, with a possible D match to TRBD1 (5 bases). CDR3 size: 15 residues. Germline CDR1 SEHNR, CDR2 FQNEAQ (reference sequence). Trimming stripped 4 bases from V and 5 bases from J, with 17 bases between. The CDR3 DNA follows: TGTGCCAGCAGCTCCCAGGGCGGTTTCGAGGAGACCCAGTACTTC. Its translation: CASSSQGGFEETQYF. Full variable domain (outside the CDR3, taken from reference TRBV7-9 and TRBJ2-5): DTGVSQNPRHKITKRGQNVTFRCDPISEHNRLYWYRQTLGQGPEFLTYFQNEAQLEKSRLLSDRFSAERPKGSFSTLEIQRTEQGDSAMYLCASSSQGGFEETQYFGPGTRLLVL.

The CDR3 is CAANRGRSGANVLTF. The DNA for the CDR3 is TGTGCCGCTAACAGGGGGCGGTCTGGGGCCAACGTCCTGACTTTC. The V gene is TRBV2, the J gene TRBJ2-6, with 9 bases that match TRBD1. Looked up from germline, CDR1 is SNHLY and CDR2 is FYNNEI. The ends lost 11 bases at V and 1 base at J; junction bases unmatched: 6. The CDR3 covers 15 residues.

With respect to this clone: The same CDR3 can be traced to other DNA sequences in this sample. The chain carries TRBV28 and TRBJ1-5; D unclear. Trimming took off 6 bases at V and 2 bases at J, with 14 bases between the two ends. The CDR3 is 15 amino acids. Per germline, CDR1 MDHEN and CDR2 SYDVKM. The CDR3 loop reads CASSRLVGGNQPQHF. As DNA, the CDR3 is TGTGCCAGCAGCCGATTGGTCGGGGGCAATCAGCCCCAGCATTTT.

The J gene is TRBJ2-5, the V gene TRBV28; TRBD1 aligns across 7 bases. The CDR3 has 15 amino acids. Germline values: CDR1 MDHEN, CDR2 SYDVKM. J was trimmed by 6 bases and V by 8 bases; bases with no gene match: 15. CDR3 residues: CASQRMTGIVKTQYF. The DNA for the CDR3 is TGTGCCAGCCAACGGATGACAGGGATCGTGAAGACCCAGTACTTC. Drawing the rest from reference TRBV28 and TRBJ2-5, the complete variable domain is DVKVTQSSRYLVKRTGEKVFLECVQDMDHENMFWYRQDPGLGLRLIYFSYDVKMKEKGDIPEGYSVSREKKERFSLILESASTNQTSMYLCASQRMTGIVKTQYFGPGTRLLVL.

The chain uses TRBV28 and TRBJ1-5; D not resolved. CDR3 size: 14 residues. Germline V gene sequence: CDR1 MDHEN, CDR2 SYDVKM. Trimming took off 1 base at V and 4 bases at J, with 8 bases between the two ends. The CDR3 region is CASSLSGYNQPQHF. The CDR3 nucleotides are TGTGCCAGCAGTTTATCAGGCTATAATCAGCCCCAGCATTTT.

This clone was seen only a few times. This chain joins TRBV7-2 and TRBJ2-1; 8 bases match TRBD2. The CDR3 sequence is 18 residues long. V was clipped by 1 base and J by 7 bases; unmatched bases: 15. CDR1 and CDR2 from the germline V gene are SGHTA and FQGNSA. CDR3 residues: CASSLVPLGAGGGNEQFF. CDR3 bases: TGTGCCAGCAGCTTAGTTCCATTGGGCGCGGGAGGTGGGAATGAGCAGTTCTTC.

V is TRBV4-1 and J is TRBJ2-7; a weak D match, TRBD2 (6 bases). The CDR3 contains 15 residues. Trimming shortened V by 1 base and J by 4 bases, and 14 bases separated the two germline ends. Germline V gives CDR1 MGHRA, CDR2 YSYEKL. The CDR3 DNA is TGCGCCAGCAGCCAAGCTTCGGGAGTAGGGTACGAGCAGTACTTC. As protein: CASSQASGVGYEQYF.

Remarks on this clone: The identical CDR3 is also encoded by other nucleotide sequences in the sample. CDR3: CASSAGPYNSPLHF. CDR3 sequence (DNA): TGTGCCAGCAGTGCGGGGCCCTATAATTCACCCCTCCACTTT. The chain recombines TRBV6-1 with TRBJ1-6; D may be TRBD1 (5 bases). Germline V lookup: CDR1 MNHNS, CDR2 SASEGT. The CDR3 is 14 amino acids. Trimming left V 4 bases short and J 2 bases short, with 6 bases between.

The V gene is TRBV6-5, the J gene TRBJ2-7; 10 bases are a match to TRBD1. The CDR3 extends over 14 amino acids. Germline V gene lookup returns CDR1 MNHEY and CDR2 SVGAGI. With V trimmed by 5 bases and J by 4 bases, 5 bases remained unmatched. In DNA form, the CDR3 reads TGTGCCAGCAGTCCAGACAGGGGGCTTTACGAGCAGTACTTC. Translated, it gives CASSPDRGLYEQYF.

The chain has TRBV5-1 and TRBJ2-2; D gene unclear. This CDR3 has 14 amino acids. Trimming stripped 0 bases from V and 1 base from J, with 4 bases between. The germline gives CDR1 SGHRS, CDR2 YFSETQ. This CDR3 reads CASSLDRNTGELFF. In DNA, the CDR3 is TGCGCCAGCAGCTTGGATCGGAACACCGGGGAGCTGTTTTTT.

The chain is built from TRBV6-5 and TRBJ2-1; D ambiguous. V lost 5 bases to trimming and J lost 7 bases, with 6 bases between them. The V gene's germline CDR1 is MNHEY and CDR2 SVGAGI. The CDR3 runs 11 residues. The CDR3 protein is CASSAKNEQFF. The CDR3 bases are TGTGCCAGCAGTGCTAAGAATGAGCAGTTCTTC.

The rearrangement uses TRBV28 and TRBJ1-5; 9 positions match TRBD1. This CDR3 spans 15 amino acids. Germline CDR1 and CDR2: MDHEN and SYDVKM. Trimming removed 5 bases from V and 4 bases from J; junction bases left unmatched: 6. CDR3 nucleotides: TGTGCCAGCAGTAACTACAGGGGGCGTAATCAGCCCCAGCATTTT. Translated: CASSNYRGRNQPQHF.

This clone occurred once. This sample includes further DNA sequences coding for the same CDR3. V gene TRBV9 combines with J gene TRBJ2-7; 10 bases map to TRBD1. After removal of 3 bases from V and 4 bases from J, the junction contained 1 base not matched to a gene. Germline values: CDR1 SGDLS, CDR2 YYNGEE. The CDR3 is made up of 13 amino acids. CDR3 sequence: CASSGQGAYEQYF. DNA of the CDR3: TGTGCCAGCAGCGGACAGGGGGCATACGAGCAGTACTTC. The whole variable domain, filled in from reference TRBV9 and TRBJ2-7, reads DSGVTQTPKHLITATGQRVTLRCSPRSGDLSVYWYQQSLDQGLQFLIQYYNGEERAKGNILERFSAQQFPDLHSELNLSSLELGDSALYFCASSGQGAYEQYFGPGTRLTVT.

The V call is TRBV4-3, the J call TRBJ2-3, with D possibly TRBD2 on 7 matching bases. This CDR3 has 13 amino acids. Germline CDR1 reads LGHNA; CDR2 reads YSLEER. Trimming took 4 bases from V and 6 from J, leaving 11 bases between them. This CDR3 is CASSPRGADTQYF. The CDR3 coding sequence is TGCGCCAGCAGCCCCCGGGGGGCGGATACGCAGTATTTT.

The chain recombines TRBV7-9 with TRBJ2-3, with 7 bases fitting TRBD1. CDR3 size: 16 residues. CDR1 is SEHNR, CDR2 FQNEAQ, per germline (reference sequence). The V gene end was trimmed by 5 bases and the J gene end by 2 bases; junction bases not matched to a gene: 10. CDR3 sequence: CASSAAGTANTDTQYF. In nucleotides, the CDR3 is TGTGCCAGCAGCGCGGCCGGGACAGCGAACACAGATACGCAGTATTTT.

The chain couples TRBV6-5 to TRBJ2-5; D may match TRBD1 or TRBD2 (6 bases each). The germline CDR1 and CDR2 sequences are MNHEY and SVGAGI. This CDR3 region has 14 residues. The ends were cut back, 5 bases at V and 1 base at J, with 11 bases in the middle. CDR3 amino acids: CASSPGGSQETQYF. CDR3 DNA sequence: TGTGCCAGCAGTCCCGGGGGCAGCCAAGAGACCCAGTACTTC.

The rearrangement links TRBV5-1 to TRBJ2-1, with D unclear. V was shortened by 4 bases and J by 0 bases, with 11 bases between the two germline ends. CDR1 and CDR2 from the germline V gene are SGHRS and YFSETQ. The CDR3 totals 15 residues. The CDR3 nucleotides are TGCGCCAGCAGCCCTGGCTTTCCCTCCTACAATGAGCAGTTCTTC. Its translation is CASSPGFPSYNEQFF. Together with reference TRBV5-1 and TRBJ2-1, the CDR3 gives the full variable domain: KAGVTQTPRYLIKTRGQQVTLSCSPISGHRSVSWYQQTPGQGLQFLFEYFSETQRNKGNFPGRFSGRQFSNSRSEMNVSTLELGDSALYLCASSPGFPSYNEQFFGPGTRLTVL.

This clone was detected ten times or more. The V call is TRBV7-8, the J call TRBJ1-3; D is possibly TRBD1 (6 bases). The length of the CDR3 is 13 residues. CDR1 and CDR2 from the germline V gene are SGHVS and FQNEAQ. V gave up 5 bases and J gave up 4 bases, with 9 bases separating them. This chain's CDR3 is CASSPGQGNTIYF. CDR3 bases: TGTGCCAGCAGCCCTGGACAGGGAAACACCATATATTTT.

This clone has a single count. This chain uses TRBV7-9 with TRBJ2-7, with D perhaps given as TRBD1 or TRBD2 (5 bases each). V was clipped by 5 bases and J by 6 bases, with 14 bases between them. Germline V gives CDR1 SEHNR, CDR2 FQNEAQ (reference sequence). The CDR3 loop spans 13 amino acids. The CDR3 sequence is CASSRTGGSEQYF. CDR3 nucleotides: TGTGCCAGCAGCCGTACAGGAGGCAGCGAGCAGTACTTC.

The genes are TRBV6-5 and TRBJ2-7; 8 bases match TRBD1. The V gene's germline CDR1 is MNHEY and CDR2 SVGAGI. The CDR3 loop spans 13 amino acids. Losses at the gene ends were 0 bases for V and 6 bases for J; bases not matched to a gene: 1. CDR3: CASSYSRGLEQYF. The CDR3 DNA reads as TGTGCCAGCAGTTACTCCAGGGGGCTCGAGCAGTACTTC.

The V gene is TRBV27, the J gene TRBJ2-2; 8 bases align to TRBD2. The CDR3 has 16 residues. J gave up 5 bases and V 0 bases, and 5 bases lay outside the gene matches. Germline assignment: CDR1 MNHEY and CDR2 SMNVEV (reference sequence). The CDR3 sequence is CASSLSSGSRTGELFF. CDR3 sequence (DNA): TGTGCCAGCAGTTTATCCAGCGGGAGTCGAACCGGGGAGCTGTTTTTT.

The V gene is TRBV6-1, the J gene TRBJ1-5, with D uncertain. Germline lookup yields CDR1 MNHNS and CDR2 SASEGT. V dropped 2 bases and J dropped 1 base, with 6 bases sitting between them. The CDR3 covers 14 residues. CDR3 DNA: TGTGCCAGCAGTGAAAGACGCAGCAATCAGCCCCAGCATTTT. This gives the protein CASSERRSNQPQHF.

This chain links TRBV5-4 with TRBJ2-1, with D perhaps TRBD1 (7 bases). Between the trimmed V and J ends, which lost 0 bases and 5 bases, there was a span of 15 bases. From germline, CDR1 is SGHNT and CDR2 YYREEE (reference sequence). This CDR3 region has 16 residues. This CDR3 is CASSLGRGRGDNEQFF. The CDR3 bases are TGTGCCAGCAGCTTGGGTCGCGGCAGGGGGGACAATGAGCAGTTCTTC. Based on the CDR3 plus reference TRBV5-4 and TRBJ2-1, the full variable domain is ETGVTQSPTHLIKTRGQQVTLRCSSQSGHNTVSWYQQALGQGPQFIFQYYREEENGRGNFPPRFSGLQFPNYSSELNVNALELDDSALYLCASSLGRGRGDNEQFFGPGTRLTVL.

The rearrangement links TRBV6-4 to TRBJ2-1, with TRBD2 matching 7 bases. Germline CDR1 reads MRHNA; CDR2 reads SNTAGT. The CDR3 consists of 14 residues. V shed 5 bases and J 9 bases; nucleotides not matched to a gene: 10. As DNA, the CDR3 is TGTGCCAGCAGTAGGGACTACAACTGGGGTGAGCAGTTCTTC. Protein product: CASSRDYNWGEQFF.